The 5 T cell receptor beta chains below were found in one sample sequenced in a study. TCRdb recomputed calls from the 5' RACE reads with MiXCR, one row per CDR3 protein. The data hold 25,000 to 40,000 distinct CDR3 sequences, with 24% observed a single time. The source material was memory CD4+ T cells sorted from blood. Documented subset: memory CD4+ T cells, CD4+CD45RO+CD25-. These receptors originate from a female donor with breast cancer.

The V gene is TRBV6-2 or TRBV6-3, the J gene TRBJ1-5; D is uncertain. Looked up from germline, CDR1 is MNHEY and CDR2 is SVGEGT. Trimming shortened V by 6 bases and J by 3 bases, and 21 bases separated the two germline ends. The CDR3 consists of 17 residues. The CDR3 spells CASSPINRRHPNQPQHF. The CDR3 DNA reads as TGTGCCAGCAGCCCCATCAACCGGCGCCACCCCAATCAGCCCCAGCATTTT.

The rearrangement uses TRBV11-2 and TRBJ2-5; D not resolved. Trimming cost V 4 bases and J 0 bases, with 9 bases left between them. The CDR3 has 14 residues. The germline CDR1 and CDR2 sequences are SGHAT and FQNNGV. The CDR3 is CASSSPSYQETQYF. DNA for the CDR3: TGTGCCAGCAGCTCCCCCTCCTACCAAGAGACCCAGTACTTC.

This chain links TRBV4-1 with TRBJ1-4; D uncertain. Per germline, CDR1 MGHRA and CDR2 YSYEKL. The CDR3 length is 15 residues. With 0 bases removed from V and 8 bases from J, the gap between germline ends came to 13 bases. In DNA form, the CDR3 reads TGCGCCAGCAGCCAAGAGGCCCAGGCCATAGAAAAACTGTTTTTT. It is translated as CASSQEAQAIEKLFF.

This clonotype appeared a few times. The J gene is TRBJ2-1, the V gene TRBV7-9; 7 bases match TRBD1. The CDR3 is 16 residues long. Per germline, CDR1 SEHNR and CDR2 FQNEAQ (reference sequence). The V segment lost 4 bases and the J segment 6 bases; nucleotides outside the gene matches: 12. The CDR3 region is CASSSTGTVISNEQFF. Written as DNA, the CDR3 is TGTGCCAGCAGCTCAACCGGGACAGTAATAAGCAATGAGCAGTTCTTC.

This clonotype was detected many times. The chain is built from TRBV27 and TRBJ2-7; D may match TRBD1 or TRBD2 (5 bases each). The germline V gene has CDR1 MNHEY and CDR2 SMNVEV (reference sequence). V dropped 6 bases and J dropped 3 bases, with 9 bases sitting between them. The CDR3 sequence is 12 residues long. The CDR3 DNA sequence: TGTGCCAGCAGCCGGGACGGCTACGAGCAGTACTTC. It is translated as CASSRDGYEQYF.